The 13 T cell receptor beta chains in this list originate from one sample, sequenced in a study of PD-1 blockade in classical Hodgkin lymphoma. Profiling relied on immunoSEQ multiplex PCR, and the TCRdb table lists in-frame clones only, not all of them. Counted here are about 46,000 clones, around 74% occurring once; the ten biggest clones make up about 12%. Specified time point: cycle 4 day 1 (C4D1), after five to seven weeks of nivolumab. Patients all relapsed after autologous stem cell transplantation, and there was variation in brentuximab vedotin exposure. The sequences come from peripheral blood mononuclear cells (PBMCs), collected before the fourth cycle of nivolumab. The origin of the receptors is a human donor with classical Hodgkin lymphoma.

The chain recombines TRBV29-1 with TRBJ2-7; D is perhaps TRBD2 (5 bases). Trimming cost V 4 bases and J 3 bases, with 7 bases left between them. Germline assignment: CDR1 SQVTM and CDR2 ANQGSEA. This CDR3 comprises 11 residues. CDR3 region: CSVGGYYEQYF. The CDR3 bases are TGCAGCGTTGGAGGGTACTACGAGCAGTACTTC.

The V gene is TRBV5-1, the J gene TRBJ2-1; 10 bases fit TRBD2. Germline CDR1 reads SGHRS; CDR2 reads YFSETQ. CDR3 length equals 15 residues. J gave up 4 bases and V 3 bases, and 4 bases lay outside the gene matches. In DNA form, the CDR3 reads TGCGCCAGCAGCTCAGGACTAGCGGTATACAATGAGCAGTTCTTC. It codes for CASSSGLAVYNEQFF.

The chain carries TRBV5-1 and TRBJ2-1; 7 bases map to TRBD2. CDR3 length equals 14 residues. From germline, CDR1 is SGHRS and CDR2 YFSETQ. Trimming at V came to 4 bases and at J to 10 bases, leaving 11 bases not matched to a gene. The CDR3 region has the DNA TGCGCCAGCAGCGGGAGGGAATACAATGTGGAGCAGTTCTTC. Translating gives CASSGREYNVEQFF.

V is TRBV4-1 and J is TRBJ2-1, with 11 bases matching TRBD2. V lost 4 bases to trimming and J lost 5 bases; unmatched junction nucleotides: 4. Germline CDR1 reads MGHRA; CDR2 reads YSYEKL. This CDR3 comprises 15 residues. The CDR3 bases are TGCGCCAGCAGCCCACAGGGACTAGCGGACAATGAGCAGTTCTTC. It is translated as CASSPQGLADNEQFF.

The V gene is TRBV19, the J gene TRBJ2-7; either TRBD1 or TRBD2 may fit D (6 bases each). The germline V gene has CDR1 LNHDA and CDR2 SQIVND (reference sequence). This CDR3 comprises 20 residues. Deletions cut 5 bases from V and 3 bases from J, with 32 bases between. The CDR3 nucleotides read TGTGCCAGTAGTGGATTGGGGGGCCCTGTCCCCTCTCCAACGGGCTACGAGCAGTACTTC. Translation gives CASSGLGGPVPSPTGYEQYF.

The chain combines TRBV19 with TRBJ1-6; no reliable D call. Deletions cut 0 bases from V and 8 bases from J, with 11 bases between. CDR3 length equals 15 residues. Germline CDR1 is LNHDA and CDR2 is SQIVND (reference sequence). CDR3 nucleotide sequence: TGTGCCAGTAGTATAGATCGAGACCGATATTCACCCCTCCACTTT. Amino acid sequence: CASSIDRDRYSPLHF.

The table lists this clone with a count of one. The chain joins TRBV10-1 to TRBJ2-2; D possibly corresponds to TRBD2 (6 bases). Germline V gene lookup returns CDR1 WNHNN and CDR2 SYGVQD (reference sequence). Between the trimmed V and J ends, which lost 4 bases and 2 bases, there was a span of 11 bases. This CDR3 is built from 15 residues. Here the CDR3 DNA reads TGCGCCAGCAGTGGGGCGGCGGGAAACACCGGGGAGCTGTTTTTT. Protein product: CASSGAAGNTGELFF.

This chain links TRBV19 with TRBJ1-2; a possible D gene is TRBD1 (5 bases). The CDR3 contains 15 residues. The germline V and J ends were trimmed by 6 bases and 8 bases, with 22 bases remaining between them. CDR1 is LNHDA and CDR2 is SQIVND in the germline V gene (reference sequence). CDR3 sequence reads: CASRAPDTRVGGYTF. The CDR3 nucleotides are TGTGCCAGTAGGGCCCCGGACACCCGCGTTGGAGGCTACACCTTC.

The J gene is TRBJ2-2, the V gene TRBV7-3; 7 nucleotides line up with TRBD2. CDR1 SGHTA and CDR2 FQGTGA come from the germline V gene. The length of the CDR3 is 16 residues. The trim removed 5 bases at V and 8 bases at J, leaving 14 bases unmatched. The CDR3 region is CASSNAPSGVTGELFF. The DNA for the CDR3 is TGTGCCAGCAGCAACGCCCCTAGCGGAGTGACGGGGGAGCTGTTTTTT.

The chain has TRBV12-5 and TRBJ1-4, with 9 bases that match TRBD1. V was pared by 3 bases and J by 6 bases, with 5 bases of the junction left unmatched. There are 15 residues in the CDR3. Germline CDR1 reads LGHNT; CDR2 reads FRNRAP. The CDR3 here is CASGFPTGGDEKLFF. The DNA of the CDR3 is TGTGCTAGTGGTTTTCCGACAGGGGGGGATGAAAAACTGTTTTTT.

The sample holds one count of this clone. This chain connects TRBV5-1 to TRBJ1-4; D call uncertain. Germline V gene lookup returns CDR1 SGHRS and CDR2 YFSETQ. V gave up 1 base and J gave up 0 bases, with 4 bases separating them. The CDR3 length is 14 residues. CDR3 sequence (DNA): TGCGCCAGCAGCTTGAGGGCAACTAATGAAAAACTGTTTTTT. It yields the protein CASSLRATNEKLFF.

The chain is built from TRBV7-2 and TRBJ2-1; unclear D gene. The CDR3 is 15 amino acids. Per germline, CDR1 SGHTA and CDR2 FQGNSA. The V gene lost 5 bases and the J gene lost 0 bases, with 11 bases spanning the gap. CDR3 amino acids: CASSGYRGSYNEQFF. The DNA for the CDR3 is TGTGCCAGCAGCGGTTACAGAGGCTCCTACAATGAGCAGTTCTTC.

The chain employs TRBV5-4 and TRBJ1-2, with 7 bases that match TRBD1. The CDR3 consists of 14 residues. CDR1 is SGHNT and CDR2 is YYREEE in the germline V gene (reference sequence). V was clipped by 4 bases and J by 7 bases; unmatched bases: 10. The CDR3 DNA reads as TGTGCCAGCAGCCGGACAGGAACCAGGGGTGGCTACACCTTC. Protein sequence: CASSRTGTRGGYTF.